The sequence of this T cell receptor beta chain was determined in a study of T cells expressing NK-cell markers. Study-level background: Sorted T-cell subsets CD3+CD56+NKG2C+, CD3+CD56+NKG2C- and CD3+CD56-NKG2C+ were TCR beta-sequenced. Seven sequenced donors out of eight were HCMV-seropositive, one seronegative. General study points: For a handful of donors, the dominant NKG2C+ clonotypes made up roughly 1.0-7.5% of their CD8+ T cells. One observes that, in a handful of donors, these clonotypes were also the leading ones within the CD3+CD56-NKG2C+ fraction.

In the case of this clonotype: Its antigen remains unidentified.

TCRdb processed the 5' RACE reads again and assigns one entry to each CDR3 protein, with no DNA. This table lists a few hundred thousand distinct CDR3 sequences. Looked up from germline, CDR1 is SGHRS and CDR2 is YFSETQ. This CDR3 spans 13 amino acids. This chain links TRBV5-1 with TRBJ2-7; the D call of TRBD1 rests on TCRdb alone, since no DNA is present to check it. This clonotype was obtained from a man aged 18-30 years in good health. Sample: blood T cells: a sorted CD56 or NKG2C T cell subset, CD4+ or CD8+ T cells, or bulk PBMC T cells (not recorded which). CDR3 in amino acids: CASSPGRGYEQYF.